This T cell receptor (beta chain) comes out of a study of neurological immune-mediated disorders. The cDNA was produced through 5'RACE with 10-nucleotide random UMIs. TCRdb ran MiXCR on the 5' RACE reads and lists one entry per CDR3 protein. The sample records more than 15,000 distinct CDR3 sequences, about 15% being singletons. Unsorted libraries came from 2 million PBMCs stored at -80 °C. CDR3 length equals 16 residues. Germline V lookup: CDR1 SGHRS, CDR2 YFSETQ. The ends were cut back, 3 bases at V and 1 base at J, with 11 bases in the middle. This clonotype was counted ten times or more. The target antigen is unknown. Study observations and caveats: In HTLV-1-associated myelopathy, TCR clonal expansion was greatest, and in multiple sclerosis it was least, below healthy controls. No sharing of CDR3 amino acid sequences was observed among expanded clones across subjects, suggesting private repertoires in all groups.

Sequenced: PBMCs. This chain links TRBV5-1 with TRBJ2-6; D unresolved. This clonotype was obtained from a man in his sixties with HTLV-1-associated myelopathy (HAM/TSP). Written as DNA, the CDR3 is TGCGCCAGCAGCTCATTGGCCGGTTCTGGGGCCAACGTCCTGACTTTC. This codes for CASSSLAGSGANVLTF.